This T cell receptor (beta chain) was captured by sequencing in a study of blood T cell repertoires in COVID-19. Background on the study: COVID-19 samples collected from the United States, Italy and Spain covered acute and convalescent phases. T cells, B-cell-depleted T cells, or PBMCs provided the cDNA or gDNA that served as material.

In the source study's methods: Estimated nucleated cell counts came from reference gene primer amplification. This table comes from immunoSEQ multiplex PCR, and its TCRdb copy is limited to in-frame clones, with some not included. The V and J calls and clone size were taken over from that table, and D and trimming were inferred from the DNA. The sample yields some 74,000 clones, about 82% seen once. This CDR3 region has 14 residues. Germline V gene lookup returns CDR1 SGHDT and CDR2 YYEEEE. J was trimmed by 4 bases and V by 2 bases; bases with no gene match: 5. The rearrangement joins TRBV5-6 to TRBJ1-1; 7 bases fit TRBD1. The sequenced material came from peripheral blood. The sequence came from a woman of 80 years or more with active or convalescent COVID-19. CDR3 nucleotides: TGTGCCAGCAGCTTTTATAACAGGGGCACTGAAGCTTTCTTT. It is translated as CASSFYNRGTEAFF.